This is a list of T cell receptor beta chains from one sample in a study of T cell repertoires in cytomegalovirus infection. TCRdb processed the reads anew with MiXCR; each CDR3 protein has one entry. The table has fewer than 550,000 distinct CDR3 sequences, approximately 31% seen once. Sequences were obtained from PBMCs. The source is a human donor in good health (CMV status not recorded). Some clones in this sample may be carry-over from other donors' samples. Both conserved end residues are part of each CDR3. The D gene is left open where the match is weak. Part of the rows lack a size; the others show once, few, many or a class for expanded clones.

size: NA; J: TRBJ2-1; V: TRBV7-6; D: TRBD2; DNA: TGTGCCAGCAGCTTAGCAGGTGCGGGGGGATATGAGCAGTTCTTC; CDR3: CASSLAGAGGYEQFF
size: few; J: TRBJ1-1; V: TRBV7-9; D: NA; DNA: TGTGCCAGCAGCCGTATGGTCATGAACACTGAAGCTTTCTTT; CDR3: CASSRMVMNTEAFF
size: few; J: TRBJ1-1; V: TRBV5-5; D: NA; DNA: TGTGCCAGCACCTTGACAAGCATGAACACTGAAGCTTTCTTT; CDR3: CASTLTSMNTEAFF
size: NA; J: TRBJ1-1; V: TRBV19; D: NA; DNA: TGTGCCAGTAGCATGGGTAACACTGAAGCTTTCTTT; CDR3: CASSMGNTEAFF
size: NA; J: TRBJ2-2; V: TRBV12-3/TRBV12-4; D: TRBD2; DNA: TGTGCCAGCAGTCCTATAGCGGGGGGGAACACCGGGGAGCTGTTTTTT; CDR3: CASSPIAGGNTGELFF
size: few; J: TRBJ1-3; V: TRBV28; D: NA; DNA: TGTGCCAGCAGTTTAGCGCGTCGCTCTGGAAACACCATATATTTT; CDR3: CASSLARRSGNTIYF
size: few; J: TRBJ2-7; V: TRBV20-1; D: TRBD2; DNA: TGCAGTGCTAGTCGCTGGCGGGGGGGCTGGGAGCAGTACTTC; CDR3: CSASRWRGGWEQYF
size: many; J: TRBJ2-7; V: TRBV11-2; D: NA; DNA: TGTGCCAGCAGCTTAGAACCTGGGGGGGAGCAGTACTTC; CDR3: CASSLEPGGEQYF
size: NA; J: TRBJ2-7; V: TRBV7-2; D: NA; DNA: TGTGCCAGAAGCAGCCAGACGGGGTACGATCATTACTTC; CDR3: CARSSQTGYDHYF
size: NA; J: TRBJ1-4; V: TRBV7-9; D: NA; DNA: TGTGCAAGCAGTCGCCAATGGCCGCTAATGTTTTTT; CDR3: CASSRQWPLMFF
size: many; J: TRBJ1-2; V: TRBV12-3/TRBV12-4; D: NA; DNA: TGTGCCAGCAATCTAAGTCAACGTAACGGCTACACCTTC; CDR3: CASNLSQRNGYTF
size: NA; J: TRBJ1-2; V: TRBV6-2/TRBV6-3; D: NA; DNA: TGTGCCAGCAAGGAGGATTCGTACTATGGCTACACCTTC; CDR3: CASKEDSYYGYTF
size: many; J: TRBJ2-2; V: TRBV7-2; D: TRBD1; DNA: TGTGCCAGCAGCCCGCAGGGACAGACGAACACCGGGGAGCTGTTTTTT; CDR3: CASSPQGQTNTGELFF
size: NA; J: TRBJ1-4; V: TRBV5-6; D: TRBD1; DNA: TGTGCCAGCAGCCTCAGTGGACAGGGAAATGAAAAACTGTTTTTT; CDR3: CASSLSGQGNEKLFF
size: NA; J: TRBJ2-1; V: TRBV9; D: TRBD1; DNA: TGTGCCAGCAGCGCCCGGACAGGGTACAATGAGCAGTTCTTC; CDR3: CASSARTGYNEQFF
size: NA; J: TRBJ1-5; V: TRBV19; D: NA; DNA: TGTGCCAGTAGTATGTTCGAGGGGGAGCCCCAGCATTTT; CDR3: CASSMFEGEPQHF
size: NA; J: TRBJ1-2; V: TRBV20-1; D: TRBD1; DNA: TGCAGTGCTAGTTTCGCCCCAAGGACAGGGCGGTATGGCTACACCTTC; CDR3: CSASFAPRTGRYGYTF
size: many; J: TRBJ1-2; V: TRBV7-2; D: NA; DNA: TGTGCCAGCAGCTTGGAAACCGGGGCCAAGGGGTATGGCTACACCTTC; CDR3: CASSLETGAKGYGYTF